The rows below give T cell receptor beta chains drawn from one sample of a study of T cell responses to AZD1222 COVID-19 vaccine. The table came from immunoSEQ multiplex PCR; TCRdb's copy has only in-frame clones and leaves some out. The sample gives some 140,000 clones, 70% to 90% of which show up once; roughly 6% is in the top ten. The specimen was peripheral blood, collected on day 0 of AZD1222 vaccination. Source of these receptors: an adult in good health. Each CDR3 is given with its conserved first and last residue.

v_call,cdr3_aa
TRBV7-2,CASSSNLEGYGYTF
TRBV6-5,CASSYSLEAGELFF
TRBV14,CASSLTSGGPADTQYF
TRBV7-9,CASSDSGGSHNEQFF
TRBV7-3,CASSLRGLLADDGTGELFF
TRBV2,CASGPPGVGSPLHF
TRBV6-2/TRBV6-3,CASSLPTGGGYTF
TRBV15,CASPYEARYEQYF
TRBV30,CAWRGTNAAPQHF
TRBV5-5,CASSRGGTEAFF
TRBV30,CAWSPPAAGGNTIYF
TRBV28,CASSTPNTGELFF
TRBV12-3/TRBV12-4,CASSPDTSGYTF
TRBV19,CASSSPGRGSYGYTF
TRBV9,CASSATSAHEQFF
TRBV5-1,CASSLTGTSGNTIYF
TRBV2,CAGQEGGTEAFF
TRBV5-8,CASSGGPLSGNTIYF
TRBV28,CASSSPRGTTNQPQHF
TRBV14,CASSQELGSPLHF